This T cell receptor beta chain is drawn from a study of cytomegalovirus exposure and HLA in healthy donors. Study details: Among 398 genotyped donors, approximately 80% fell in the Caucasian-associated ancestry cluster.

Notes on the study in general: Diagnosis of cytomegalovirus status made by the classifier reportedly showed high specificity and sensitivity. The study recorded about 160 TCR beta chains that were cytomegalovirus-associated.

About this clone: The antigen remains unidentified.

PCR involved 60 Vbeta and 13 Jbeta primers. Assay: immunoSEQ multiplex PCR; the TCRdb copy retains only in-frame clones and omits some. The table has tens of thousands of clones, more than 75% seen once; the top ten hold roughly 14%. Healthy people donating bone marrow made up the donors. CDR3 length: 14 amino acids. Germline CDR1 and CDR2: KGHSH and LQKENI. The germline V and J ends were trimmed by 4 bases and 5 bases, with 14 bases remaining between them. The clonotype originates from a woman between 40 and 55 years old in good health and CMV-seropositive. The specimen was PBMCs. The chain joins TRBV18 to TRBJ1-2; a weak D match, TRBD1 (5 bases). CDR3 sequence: CASSLAGREYGYTF. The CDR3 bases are TGTGCCAGCTCACTAGCGGGCAGGGAATATGGCTACACCTTC.